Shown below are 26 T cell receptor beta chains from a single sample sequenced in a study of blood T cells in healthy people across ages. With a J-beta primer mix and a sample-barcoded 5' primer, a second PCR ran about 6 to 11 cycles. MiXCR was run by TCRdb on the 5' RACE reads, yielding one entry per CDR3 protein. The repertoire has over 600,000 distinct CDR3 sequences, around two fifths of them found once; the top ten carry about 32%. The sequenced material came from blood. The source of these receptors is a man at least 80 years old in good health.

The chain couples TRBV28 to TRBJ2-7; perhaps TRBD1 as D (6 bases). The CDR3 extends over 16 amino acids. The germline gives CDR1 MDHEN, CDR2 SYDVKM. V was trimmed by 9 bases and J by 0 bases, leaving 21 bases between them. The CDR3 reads CASSITRGGTSYEQYF. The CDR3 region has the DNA TGTGCCAGTAGCATTACCAGGGGCGGAACCTCCTACGAGCAGTACTTC.

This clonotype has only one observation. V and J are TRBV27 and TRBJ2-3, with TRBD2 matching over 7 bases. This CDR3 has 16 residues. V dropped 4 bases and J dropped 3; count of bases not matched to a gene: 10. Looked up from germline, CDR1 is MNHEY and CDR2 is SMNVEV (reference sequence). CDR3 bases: TGTGCCAGCAGTTCGCAGCGGGAAGGGGTTACAGATACGCAGTATTTT. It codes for CASSSQREGVTDTQYF.

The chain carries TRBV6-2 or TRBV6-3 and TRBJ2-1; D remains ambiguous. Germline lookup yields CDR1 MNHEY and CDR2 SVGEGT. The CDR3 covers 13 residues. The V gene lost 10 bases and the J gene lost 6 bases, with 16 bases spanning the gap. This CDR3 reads CATDFGKSNEQFF. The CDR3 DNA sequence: TGTGCCACCGACTTCGGCAAGTCCAATGAGCAGTTCTTC.

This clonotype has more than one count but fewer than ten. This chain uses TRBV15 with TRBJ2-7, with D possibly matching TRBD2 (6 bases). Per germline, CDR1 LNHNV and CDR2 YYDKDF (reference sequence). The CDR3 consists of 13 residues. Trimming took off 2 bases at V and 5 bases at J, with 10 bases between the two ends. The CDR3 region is CATSRRGRHEQYF. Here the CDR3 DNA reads TGTGCCACCAGCAGACGGGGGAGGCACGAGCAGTACTTC.

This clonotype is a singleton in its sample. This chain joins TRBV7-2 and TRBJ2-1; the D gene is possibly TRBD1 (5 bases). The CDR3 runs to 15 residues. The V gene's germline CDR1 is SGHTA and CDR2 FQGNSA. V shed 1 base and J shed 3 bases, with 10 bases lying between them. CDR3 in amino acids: CASSLGGINYNEQFF. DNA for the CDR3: TGTGCCAGCAGCTTAGGGGGCATCAACTACAATGAGCAGTTCTTC.

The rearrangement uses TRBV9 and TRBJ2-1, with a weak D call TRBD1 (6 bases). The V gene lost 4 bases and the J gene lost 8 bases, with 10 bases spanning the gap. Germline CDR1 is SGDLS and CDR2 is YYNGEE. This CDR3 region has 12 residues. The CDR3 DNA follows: TGTGCCAGCAGCAACAGGGACCATGAGCAGTTCTTC. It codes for CASSNRDHEQFF.

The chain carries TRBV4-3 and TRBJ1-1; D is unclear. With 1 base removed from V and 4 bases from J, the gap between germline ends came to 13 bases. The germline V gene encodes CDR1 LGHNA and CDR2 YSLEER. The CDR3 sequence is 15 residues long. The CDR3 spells CASSQVYGSFTEAFF. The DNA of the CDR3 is TGCGCCAGCAGCCAAGTCTATGGGAGTTTCACTGAAGCTTTCTTT.

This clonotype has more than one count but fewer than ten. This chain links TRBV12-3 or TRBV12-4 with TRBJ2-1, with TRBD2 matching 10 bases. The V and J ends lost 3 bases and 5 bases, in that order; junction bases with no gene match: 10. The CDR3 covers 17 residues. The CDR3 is CASSFRRAGGRHNEQFF. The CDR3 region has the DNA TGTGCCAGCAGTTTCAGAAGAGCGGGAGGGCGCCACAATGAGCAGTTCTTC.

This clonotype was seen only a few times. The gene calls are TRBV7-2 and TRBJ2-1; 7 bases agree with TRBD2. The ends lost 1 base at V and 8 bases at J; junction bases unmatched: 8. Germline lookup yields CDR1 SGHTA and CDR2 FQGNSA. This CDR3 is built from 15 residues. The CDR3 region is CASSLGGRAFDEQFF. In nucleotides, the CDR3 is TGTGCCAGCAGCTTAGGGGGGAGGGCGTTCGATGAGCAGTTCTTC.

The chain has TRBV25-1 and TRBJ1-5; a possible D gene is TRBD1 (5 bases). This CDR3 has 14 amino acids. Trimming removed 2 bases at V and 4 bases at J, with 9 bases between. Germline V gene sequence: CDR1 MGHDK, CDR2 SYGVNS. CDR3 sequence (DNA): TGTGCCAGCAGTGAAGCAGGGCTAAATCAGCCCCAGCATTTT. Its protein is CASSEAGLNQPQHF.

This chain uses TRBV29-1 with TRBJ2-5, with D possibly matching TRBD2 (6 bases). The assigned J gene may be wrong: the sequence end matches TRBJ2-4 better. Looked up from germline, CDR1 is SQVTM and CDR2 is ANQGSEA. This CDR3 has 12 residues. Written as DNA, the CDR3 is TGCAGCTCCCGGGCTTCGGAGGGCATTCAGTACTTC. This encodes CSSRASEGIQYF.

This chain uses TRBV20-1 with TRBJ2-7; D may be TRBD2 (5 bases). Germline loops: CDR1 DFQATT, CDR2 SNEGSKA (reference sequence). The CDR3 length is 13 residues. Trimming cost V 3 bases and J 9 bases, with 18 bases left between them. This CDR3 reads CSARDPFYEGQYF. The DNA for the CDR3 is TGCAGTGCTAGGGACCCCTTTTACGAGGGGCAGTACTTC.

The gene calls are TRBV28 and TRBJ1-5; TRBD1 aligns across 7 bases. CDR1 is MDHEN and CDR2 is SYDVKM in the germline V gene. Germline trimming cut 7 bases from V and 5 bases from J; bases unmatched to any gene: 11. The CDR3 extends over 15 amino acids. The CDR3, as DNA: TGTGCCAGCACGGGGACGGGACAGATGTATCAGCCCCAGCATTTT. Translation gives CASTGTGQMYQPQHF. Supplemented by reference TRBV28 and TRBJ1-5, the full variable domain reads DVKVTQSSRYLVKRTGEKVFLECVQDMDHENMFWYRQDPGLGLRLIYFSYDVKMKEKGDIPEGYSVSREKKERFSLILESASTNQTSMYLCASTGTGQMYQPQHFGDGTRLSIL.

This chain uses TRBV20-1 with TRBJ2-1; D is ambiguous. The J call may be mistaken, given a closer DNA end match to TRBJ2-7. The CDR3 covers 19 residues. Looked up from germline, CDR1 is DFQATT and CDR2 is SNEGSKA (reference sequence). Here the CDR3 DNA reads TGCAGTGCTAGAGATCTAGTTAGTACGCGTGTAAGCTCCTACAATGAGCAGTACTTC. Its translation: CSARDLVSTRVSSYNEQYF.

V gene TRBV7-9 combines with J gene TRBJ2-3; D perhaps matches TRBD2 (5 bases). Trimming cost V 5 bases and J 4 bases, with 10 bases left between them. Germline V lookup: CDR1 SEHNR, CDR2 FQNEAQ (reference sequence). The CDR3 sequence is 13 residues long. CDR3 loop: CASSHGLPDTQYF. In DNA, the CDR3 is TGTGCCAGCAGCCACGGACTGCCAGATACGCAGTATTTT.

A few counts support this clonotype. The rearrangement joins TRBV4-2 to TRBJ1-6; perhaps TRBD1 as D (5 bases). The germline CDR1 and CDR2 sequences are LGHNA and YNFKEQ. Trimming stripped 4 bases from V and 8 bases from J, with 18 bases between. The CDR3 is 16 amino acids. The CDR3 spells CASSPRGGDEYSPLHF. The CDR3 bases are TGTGCCAGCAGCCCCCGGGGGGGGGACGAATATTCACCCCTCCACTTT.

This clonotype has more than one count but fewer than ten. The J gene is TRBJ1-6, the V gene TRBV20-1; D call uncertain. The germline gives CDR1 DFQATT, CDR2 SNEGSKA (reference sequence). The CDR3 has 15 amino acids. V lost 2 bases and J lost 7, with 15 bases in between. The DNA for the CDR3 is TGCAGTGCTAGACCTGTCACCGGTCGGAATTCACCCCTCCACTTT. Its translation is CSARPVTGRNSPLHF.

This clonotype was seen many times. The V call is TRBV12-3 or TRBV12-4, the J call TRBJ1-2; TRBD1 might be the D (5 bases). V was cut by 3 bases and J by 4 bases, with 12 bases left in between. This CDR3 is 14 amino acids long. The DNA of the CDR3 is TGTGCCAGCAGTTTGGTGGGGACGGGCTATGGCTACACCTTC. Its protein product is CASSLVGTGYGYTF.

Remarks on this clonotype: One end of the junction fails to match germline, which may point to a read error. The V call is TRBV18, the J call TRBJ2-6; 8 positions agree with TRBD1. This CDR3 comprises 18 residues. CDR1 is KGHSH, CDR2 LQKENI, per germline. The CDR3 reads CANSPLQGANSGANVLTF. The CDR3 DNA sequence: TGTGCCAACTCACCACTGCAGGGGGCGAACTCTGGGGCCAACGTCCTGACTTTC.

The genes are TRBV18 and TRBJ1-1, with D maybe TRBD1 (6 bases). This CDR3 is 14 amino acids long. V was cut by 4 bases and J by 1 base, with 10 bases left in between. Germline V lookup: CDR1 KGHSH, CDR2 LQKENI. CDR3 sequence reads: CASSRPTGNTEAFF. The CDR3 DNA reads TGTGCCAGCTCACGTCCGACAGGGAACACTGAAGCTTTCTTT.

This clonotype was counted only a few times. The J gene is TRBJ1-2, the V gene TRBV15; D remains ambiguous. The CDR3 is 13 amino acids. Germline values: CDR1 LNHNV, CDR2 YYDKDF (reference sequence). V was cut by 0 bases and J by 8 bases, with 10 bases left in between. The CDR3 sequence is CATSRDLEGGYTF. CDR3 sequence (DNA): TGTGCCACCAGCAGAGATCTCGAGGGAGGCTACACCTTC.

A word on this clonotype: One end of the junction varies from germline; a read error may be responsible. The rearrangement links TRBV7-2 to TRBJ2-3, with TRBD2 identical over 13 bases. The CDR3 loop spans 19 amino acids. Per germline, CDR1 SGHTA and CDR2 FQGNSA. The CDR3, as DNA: TGTGCCAGCAGCCATTATCGGACTAGCGGGAGAAAGGACACAGATACGCGGTATTTT. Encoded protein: CASSHYRTSGRKDTDTRYF.

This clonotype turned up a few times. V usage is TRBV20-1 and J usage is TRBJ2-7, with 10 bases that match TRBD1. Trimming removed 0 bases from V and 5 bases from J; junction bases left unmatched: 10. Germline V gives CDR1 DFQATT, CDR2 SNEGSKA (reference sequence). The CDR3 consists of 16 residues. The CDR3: CSARDPDRGLVDEQYF. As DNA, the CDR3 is TGCAGTGCTAGAGATCCCGACAGGGGGCTCGTCGACGAGCAGTACTTC.

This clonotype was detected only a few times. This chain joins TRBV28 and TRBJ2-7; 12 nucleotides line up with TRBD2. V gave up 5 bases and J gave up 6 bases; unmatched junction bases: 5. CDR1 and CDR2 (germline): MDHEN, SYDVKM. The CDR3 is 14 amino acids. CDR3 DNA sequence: TGTGCCAGCAGTCTAGGACTAGCGGGGCGCGAGCAGTACTTC. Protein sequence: CASSLGLAGREQYF. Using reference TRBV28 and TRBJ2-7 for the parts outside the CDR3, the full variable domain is DVKVTQSSRYLVKRTGEKVFLECVQDMDHENMFWYRQDPGLGLRLIYFSYDVKMKEKGDIPEGYSVSREKKERFSLILESASTNQTSMYLCASSLGLAGREQYFGPGTRLTVT.

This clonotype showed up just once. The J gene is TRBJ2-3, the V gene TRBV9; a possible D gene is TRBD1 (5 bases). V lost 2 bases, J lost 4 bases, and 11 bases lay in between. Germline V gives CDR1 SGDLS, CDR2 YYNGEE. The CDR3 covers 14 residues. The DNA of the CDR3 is TGTGCCAGCAGCGTTGCTCAGGGCCCAGATACGCAGTATTTT. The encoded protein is CASSVAQGPDTQYF.

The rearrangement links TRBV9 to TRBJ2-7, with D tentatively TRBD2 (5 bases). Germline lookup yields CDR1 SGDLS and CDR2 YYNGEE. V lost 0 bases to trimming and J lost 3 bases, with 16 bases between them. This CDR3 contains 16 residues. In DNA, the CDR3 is TGTGCCAGCAGCGTAGGTTCTGGGCTAGAGGGCTACGAGCAGTACTTC. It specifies CASSVGSGLEGYEQYF.